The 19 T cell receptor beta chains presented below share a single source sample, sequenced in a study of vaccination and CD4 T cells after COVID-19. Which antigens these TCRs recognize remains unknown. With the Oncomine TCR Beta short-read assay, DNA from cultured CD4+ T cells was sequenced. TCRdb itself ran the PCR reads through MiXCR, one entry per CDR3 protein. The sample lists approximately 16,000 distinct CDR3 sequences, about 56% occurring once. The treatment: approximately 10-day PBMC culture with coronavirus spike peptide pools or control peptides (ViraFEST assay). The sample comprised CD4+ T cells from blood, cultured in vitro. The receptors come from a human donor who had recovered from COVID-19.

The CDR3 coding sequence is TGCGCCAGCAGCTTTGGACAGGATGGCTACACCTTC. This encodes CASSFGQDGYTF. The chain links TRBV5-1 to TRBJ1-2; TRBD1 aligns across 7 bases. CDR3 length: 12 residues. Losses at the gene ends were 2 bases for V and 6 bases for J; bases not matched to a gene: 1. In germline, CDR1 is SGHRS, CDR2 YFSETQ.

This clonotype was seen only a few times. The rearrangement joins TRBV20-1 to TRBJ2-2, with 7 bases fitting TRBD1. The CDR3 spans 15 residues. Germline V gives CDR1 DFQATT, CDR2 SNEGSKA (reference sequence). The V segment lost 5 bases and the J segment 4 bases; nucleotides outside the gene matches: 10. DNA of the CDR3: TGCAGTGCTGAGAGGGGGCTGGGCGGCACCGGGGAGCTGTTTTTT. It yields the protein CSAERGLGGTGELFF.

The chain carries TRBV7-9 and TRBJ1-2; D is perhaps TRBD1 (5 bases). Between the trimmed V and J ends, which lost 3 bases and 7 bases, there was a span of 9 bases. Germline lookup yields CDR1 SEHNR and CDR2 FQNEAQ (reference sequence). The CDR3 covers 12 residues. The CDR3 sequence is CASSFMGGGYTF. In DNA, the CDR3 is TGTGCCAGCAGCTTTATGGGGGGTGGCTACACCTTC.

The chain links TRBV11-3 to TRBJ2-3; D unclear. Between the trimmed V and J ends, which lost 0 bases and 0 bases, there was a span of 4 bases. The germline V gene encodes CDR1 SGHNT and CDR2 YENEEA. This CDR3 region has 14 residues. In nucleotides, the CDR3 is TGTGCCAGCAGCTTAGAGCCCAGCACAGATACGCAGTATTTT. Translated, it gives CASSLEPSTDTQYF.

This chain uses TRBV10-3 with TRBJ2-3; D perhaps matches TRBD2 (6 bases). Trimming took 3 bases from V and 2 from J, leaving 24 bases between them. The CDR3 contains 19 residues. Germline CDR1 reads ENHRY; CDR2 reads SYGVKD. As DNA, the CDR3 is TGTGCCATCAGTGACCCTCCCGTGGCGGGAATAAATCCCACAGATACGCAGTATTTT. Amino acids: CAISDPPVAGINPTDTQYF.

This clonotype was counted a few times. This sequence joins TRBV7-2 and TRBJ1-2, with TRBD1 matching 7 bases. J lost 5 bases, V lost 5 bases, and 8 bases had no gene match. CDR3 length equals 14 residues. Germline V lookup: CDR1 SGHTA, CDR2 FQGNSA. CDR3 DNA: TGTGCCAGCAGCCCACAGACAGGGAGTTATGGCTACACCTTC. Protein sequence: CASSPQTGSYGYTF.

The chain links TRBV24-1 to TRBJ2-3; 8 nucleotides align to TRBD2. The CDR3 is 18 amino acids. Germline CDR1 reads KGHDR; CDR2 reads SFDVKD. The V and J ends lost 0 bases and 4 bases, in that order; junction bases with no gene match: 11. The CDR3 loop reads CATSDLRIGRAGADTQYF. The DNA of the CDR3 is TGTGCCACCAGTGATTTGCGAATCGGGAGGGCTGGTGCAGATACGCAGTATTTT.

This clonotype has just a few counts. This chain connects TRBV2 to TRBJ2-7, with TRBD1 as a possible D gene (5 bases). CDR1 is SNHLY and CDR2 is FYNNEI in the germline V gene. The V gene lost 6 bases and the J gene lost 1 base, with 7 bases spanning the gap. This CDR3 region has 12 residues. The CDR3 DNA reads TGTGCCAGCAGAAGGGGTTCCTACGAGCAGTACTTC. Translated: CASRRGSYEQYF.

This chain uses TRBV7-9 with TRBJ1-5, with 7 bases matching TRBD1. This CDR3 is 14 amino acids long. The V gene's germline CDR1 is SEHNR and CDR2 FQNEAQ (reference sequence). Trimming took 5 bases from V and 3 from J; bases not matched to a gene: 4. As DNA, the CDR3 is TGTGCCAGCAGCCCTGGGACAGACAATCAGCCCCAGCATTTT. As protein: CASSPGTDNQPQHF.

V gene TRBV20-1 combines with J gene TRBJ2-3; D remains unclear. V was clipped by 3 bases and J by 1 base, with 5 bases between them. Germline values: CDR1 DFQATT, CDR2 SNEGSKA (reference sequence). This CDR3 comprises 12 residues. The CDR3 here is CSARVGTDTQYF. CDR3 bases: TGCAGTGCTAGGGTGGGCACAGATACGCAGTATTTT.

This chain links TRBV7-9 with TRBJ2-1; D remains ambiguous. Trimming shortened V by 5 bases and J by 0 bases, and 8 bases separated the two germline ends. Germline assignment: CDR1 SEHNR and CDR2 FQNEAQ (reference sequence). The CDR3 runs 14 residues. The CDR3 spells CASSPASSYNEQFF. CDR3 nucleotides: TGTGCCAGCAGCCCAGCGAGCTCCTACAATGAGCAGTTCTTC.

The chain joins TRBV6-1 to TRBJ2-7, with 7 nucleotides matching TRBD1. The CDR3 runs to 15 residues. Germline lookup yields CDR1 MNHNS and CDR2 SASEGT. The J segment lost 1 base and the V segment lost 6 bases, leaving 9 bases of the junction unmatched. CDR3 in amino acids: CASRRGQRSSYEQYF. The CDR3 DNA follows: TGTGCCAGCAGGAGGGGACAGAGATCATCCTACGAGCAGTACTTC.

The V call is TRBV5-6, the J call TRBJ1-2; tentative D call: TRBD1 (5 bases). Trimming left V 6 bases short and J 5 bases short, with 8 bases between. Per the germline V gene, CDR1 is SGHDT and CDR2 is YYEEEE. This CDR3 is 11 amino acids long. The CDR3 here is CASNDRYGYTF. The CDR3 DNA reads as TGTGCCAGCAACGACAGATATGGCTACACCTTC.

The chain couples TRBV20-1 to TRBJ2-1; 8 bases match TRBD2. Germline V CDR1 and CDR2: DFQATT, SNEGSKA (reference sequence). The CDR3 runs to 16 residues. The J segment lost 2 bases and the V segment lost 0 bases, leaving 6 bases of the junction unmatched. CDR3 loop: CSARDIGRGTYNEQFF. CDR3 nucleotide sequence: TGCAGTGCTAGAGATATCGGGAGGGGGACCTACAATGAGCAGTTCTTC.

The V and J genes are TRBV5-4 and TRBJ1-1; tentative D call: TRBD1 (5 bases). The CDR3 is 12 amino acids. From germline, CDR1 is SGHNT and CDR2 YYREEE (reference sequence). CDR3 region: CAGGAGNTEAFF. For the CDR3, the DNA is TGTGCTGGAGGGGCAGGGAACACTGAAGCTTTCTTT.

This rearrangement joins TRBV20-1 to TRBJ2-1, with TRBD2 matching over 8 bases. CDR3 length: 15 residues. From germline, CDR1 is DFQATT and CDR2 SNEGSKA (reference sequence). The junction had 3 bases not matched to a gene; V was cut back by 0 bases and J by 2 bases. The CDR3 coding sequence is TGCAGTGCTAGAGAAAGGGGACTAGCCTACAATGAGCAGTTCTTC. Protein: CSARERGLAYNEQFF.

The CDR3 DNA is TGCAGTGCTAGAGATCCTGGGACGAAAAGATTCCTTAACTATGGCTACACCTTC. It specifies CSARDPGTKRFLNYGYTF. The gene calls are TRBV20-1 and TRBJ1-2; possibly TRBD1 for D (5 bases). V was pared by 0 bases and J by 1 base, with 21 bases between. This CDR3 contains 18 residues. The germline CDR1 and CDR2 sequences are DFQATT and SNEGSKA (reference sequence).

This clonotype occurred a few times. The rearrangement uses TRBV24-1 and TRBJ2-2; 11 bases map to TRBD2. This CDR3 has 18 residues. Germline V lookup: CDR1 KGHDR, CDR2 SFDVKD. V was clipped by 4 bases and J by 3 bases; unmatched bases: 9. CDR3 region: CATSDVTGTSGDTGELFF. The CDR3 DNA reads TGTGCCACCAGTGACGTCACCGGGACTAGCGGAGACACCGGGGAGCTGTTTTTT.

The CDR3 region has the DNA TGCAGCGTTGAATCATCGTCAGGGAACATTCAGTACTTC. Residues: CSVESSSGNIQYF. The chain couples TRBV29-1 to TRBJ2-4; possibly TRBD1 for D (5 bases). CDR3 length equals 13 residues. From germline, CDR1 is SQVTM and CDR2 ANQGSEA. The V end was cut by 2 bases, the J end by 7 bases, with 12 bases between.